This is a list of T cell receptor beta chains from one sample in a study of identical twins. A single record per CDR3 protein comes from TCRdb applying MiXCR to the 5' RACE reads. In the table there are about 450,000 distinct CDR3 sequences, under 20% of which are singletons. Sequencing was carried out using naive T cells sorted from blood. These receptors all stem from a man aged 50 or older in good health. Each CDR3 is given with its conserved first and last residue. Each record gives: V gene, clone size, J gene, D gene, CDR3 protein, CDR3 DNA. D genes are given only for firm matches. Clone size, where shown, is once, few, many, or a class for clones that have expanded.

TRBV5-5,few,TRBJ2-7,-,CASSLSLTTSYEQYF,TGTGCCAGCAGCTTGTCCCTTACCACATCCTACGAGCAGTACTTC
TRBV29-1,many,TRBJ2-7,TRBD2,CSVRTSMAHEQYF,TGCAGCGTCAGGACTAGTATGGCACACGAGCAGTACTTC
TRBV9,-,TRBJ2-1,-,CASSVGSGPYNEQFF,TGTGCCAGCAGCGTAGGTTCAGGGCCTTACAATGAGCAGTTCTTC
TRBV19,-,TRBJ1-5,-,CASSMEKNSNQPQHF,TGTGCCAGTAGTATGGAAAAAAATAGCAATCAGCCCCAGCATTTT
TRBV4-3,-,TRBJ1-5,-,CASSQDYGLGNQPQHF,TGCGCCAGCAGCCAAGATTACGGACTGGGCAATCAGCCCCAGCATTTT
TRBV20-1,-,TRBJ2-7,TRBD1,CSAKGTANYEQYF,TGCAGTGCTAAAGGGACAGCAAACTACGAGCAGTACTTC
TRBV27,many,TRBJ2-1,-,CASRPGTYYNEQFF,TGTGCCAGCCGCCCCGGGACTTACTACAATGAGCAGTTCTTC
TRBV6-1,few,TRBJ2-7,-,CASSEAGARTYEQYF,TGTGCCAGCAGTGAAGCGGGGGCGAGAACCTACGAGCAGTACTTC
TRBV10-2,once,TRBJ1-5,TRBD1,CASTSGTANQPQHF,TGCGCCAGCACCTCCGGGACAGCGAATCAGCCCCAGCATTTT
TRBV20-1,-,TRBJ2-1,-,CSARDPMGPSYNEQFF,TGCAGTGCTAGAGATCCGATGGGACCTTCCTACAATGAGCAGTTCTTC
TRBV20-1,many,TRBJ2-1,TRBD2,CSAPGLAGNEQFF,TGCAGTGCTCCAGGACTAGCGGGTAATGAGCAGTTCTTC
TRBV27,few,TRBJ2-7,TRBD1,CASSAYDRGRYEQYF,TGTGCCAGCAGTGCCTATGACAGGGGGCGCTACGAGCAGTACTTC
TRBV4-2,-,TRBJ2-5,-,CASSQGLFQETQYF,TGTGCCAGCAGCCAAGGACTGTTCCAAGAGACCCAGTACTTC
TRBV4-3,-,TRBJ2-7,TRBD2,CASSQDRAGGIDEQYF,TGCGCCAGCAGCCAAGATCGAGCGGGAGGGATCGACGAGCAGTACTTC
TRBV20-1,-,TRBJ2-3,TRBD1,CSADTGTGYGGGTDTQYF,TGCAGTGCTGATACCGGGACAGGGTATGGTGGTGGAACAGATACGCAGTATTTT
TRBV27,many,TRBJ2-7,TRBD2,CASSLLTSGGPYEQYF,TGTGCCAGCAGTTTACTTACTAGCGGGGGACCCTACGAGCAGTACTTC
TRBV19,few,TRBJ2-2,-,CASKRSNTGELFF,TGTGCCAGTAAGCGCAGCAACACCGGGGAGCTGTTTTTT
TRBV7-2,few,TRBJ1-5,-,CASSLSSTNQPQHF,TGTGCCAGCAGCTTAAGTTCCACGAATCAGCCCCAGCATTTT
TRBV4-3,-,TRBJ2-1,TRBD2,CASSQERLAVEQFF,TGCGCCAGCAGCCAAGAAAGACTAGCGGTTGAGCAGTTCTTC
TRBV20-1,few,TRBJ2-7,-,CSARLDTNSYEQYF,TGCAGTGCTAGACTTGACACCAACTCCTACGAGCAGTACTTC
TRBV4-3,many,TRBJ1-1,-,CASSQETALNTEAFF,TGCGCCAGCAGCCAAGAGACAGCGTTGAACACTGAAGCTTTCTTT
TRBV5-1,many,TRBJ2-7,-,CASSLWTGTSNEQYF,TGCGCCAGCAGCTTGTGGACGGGGACTTCCAACGAGCAGTACTTC
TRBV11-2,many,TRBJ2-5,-,CASSLRLTEETQYF,TGTGCCAGCAGCTTGAGACTAACCGAAGAGACCCAGTACTTC
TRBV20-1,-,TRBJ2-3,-,CSAGTSDTQYF,TGCAGTGCTGGTACTAGCGATACGCAGTATTTT
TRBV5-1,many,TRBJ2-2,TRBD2,CASSLDGSGAGELFF,TGCGCCAGCAGCTTGGATGGTAGCGGGGCCGGGGAGCTGTTTTTT
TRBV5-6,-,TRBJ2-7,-,CASSSGPGTPYEQYF,TGTGCCAGCAGCTCGGGACCAGGGACTCCTTACGAGCAGTACTTC
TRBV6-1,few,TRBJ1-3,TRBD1,CASRDRAFSGNTIYF,TGTGCCAGCAGGGACAGGGCTTTTTCTGGAAACACCATATATTTT
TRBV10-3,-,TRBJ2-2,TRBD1,CAISGYETGVTGELFF,TGTGCCATCAGTGGGTACGAGACAGGGGTCACCGGGGAGCTGTTTTTT
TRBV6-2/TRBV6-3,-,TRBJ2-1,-,CAGRGSATNNEQFF,TGTGCAGGAAGAGGGAGCGCTACAAACAATGAGCAGTTCTTC
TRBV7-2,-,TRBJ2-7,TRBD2,CASSPHRDYTYEQYF,TGTGCCAGCAGCCCGCACCGGGACTACACCTACGAGCAGTACTTC
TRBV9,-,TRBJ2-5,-,CASSPQTGNRETQYF,TGTGCCAGCAGCCCCCAAACAGGGAATAGAGAGACCCAGTACTTC
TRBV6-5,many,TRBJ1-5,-,CASSYSLMGAGNQPQHF,TGTGCCAGCAGTTACTCGCTTATGGGCGCCGGGAATCAGCCCCAGCATTTT
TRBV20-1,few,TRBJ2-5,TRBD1,CSASFRGRRETQYF,TGCAGTGCTAGTTTCAGGGGGCGTCGAGAGACCCAGTACTTC
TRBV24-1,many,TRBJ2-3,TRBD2,CATSLAEYTDTQYF,TGTGCCACCAGTCTAGCGGAGTACACAGATACGCAGTATTTT
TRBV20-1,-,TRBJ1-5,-,CSARERVGNQPQHF,TGCAGTGCTAGAGAAAGGGTCGGCAATCAGCCCCAGCATTTT
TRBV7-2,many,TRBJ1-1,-,CASSPREGVNTEAFF,TGTGCCAGCAGCCCCAGGGAGGGGGTGAACACTGAAGCTTTCTTT
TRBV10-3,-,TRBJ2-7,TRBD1,CAISDGQGTEQYF,TGTGCCATCAGTGATGGACAGGGGACCGAGCAGTACTTC
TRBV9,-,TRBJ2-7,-,CASSTGEVSYEQYF,TGTGCCAGCAGCACGGGGGAGGTCTCCTACGAGCAGTACTTC
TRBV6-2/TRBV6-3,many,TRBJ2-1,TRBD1,CASIRDSGLHSYNEQFF,TGTGCCAGCATCAGGGACAGTGGTTTACATTCCTACAATGAGCAGTTCTTC
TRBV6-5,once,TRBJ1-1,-,CASSYLARGAGEAFF,TGTGCCAGCAGTTACCTTGCCAGGGGAGCGGGTGAAGCTTTCTTT
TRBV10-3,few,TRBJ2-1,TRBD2,CAISGGNSGSSYNEQFF,TGTGCCATCAGTGGAGGAAATAGCGGGAGCTCCTACAATGAGCAGTTCTTC
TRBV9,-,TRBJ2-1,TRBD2,CASSPSGREHNEQFF,TGTGCCAGCAGCCCGAGCGGGAGGGAACACAATGAGCAGTTCTTC
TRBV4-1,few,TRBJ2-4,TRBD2,CASSQGSLTSDDIQYF,TGCGCCAGCAGCCAAGGTTCTCTGACTAGCGACGACATTCAGTACTTC
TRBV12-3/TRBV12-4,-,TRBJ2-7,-,CASSLEARRGEQYF,TGTGCCAGCAGTTTGGAGGCCCGTAGGGGCGAGCAGTACTTC
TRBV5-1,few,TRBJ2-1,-,CASKLGAYNEQFF,TGCGCCAGCAAGTTAGGGGCCTACAATGAGCAGTTCTTC
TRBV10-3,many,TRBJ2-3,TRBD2,CAISESTLASYTQYF,TGTGCCATCAGTGAGTCGACACTAGCGTCTTATACGCAGTATTTT
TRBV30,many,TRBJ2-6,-,CAWSVDVGGANVLTF,TGTGCCTGGAGTGTAGACGTAGGAGGGGCCAACGTCCTGACTTTC
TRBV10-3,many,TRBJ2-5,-,CAISGFNGETQYF,TGTGCCATCAGTGGTTTCAACGGGGAGACCCAGTACTTC